A selection of T cell receptor beta chains follows, all from one sample in a study of shared clonotypes between healthy human individuals. Sequencing used immunoSEQ multiplex PCR; TCRdb keeps in-frame clones, though not all of them. The repertoire holds fewer than 850,000 clones, with roughly 96% as singletons. Sequencing input: naive CD8+ T cells sorted from blood. The receptors originated from a man aged 25 to 45 in good health. The CDR3 runs from the conserved cysteine through the conserved F or W. D genes are given only for firm matches.

TRBJ2-7 - TRBV11-3 TGTGCCAGCAGTACAGGCTACTCCTACGAGCAGTACTTC CASSTGYSYEQYF
TRBJ2-6 TRBD1 TRBV5-1 TGCGCCAGCAGCTTGGCAGGGGGCTCTGGGGCCAACGTCCTGACTTTC CASSLAGGSGANVLTF
TRBJ2-7 TRBD1 TRBV9 TGTGCCAGCAGCGGGGACAGCTACGAGCAGTACTTC CASSGDSYEQYF
TRBJ2-7 - TRBV7-9 TGTGCCAGCAGCCCCTCGATGGGATACGAGCAGTACTTC CASSPSMGYEQYF
TRBJ2-5 - TRBV10-3 TGTGCCATCAGTGAGGAGCAGGGATCGTACCAAGAGACCCAGTACTTC CAISEEQGSYQETQYF
TRBJ2-1 - TRBV27 TGTGCCAGCAAGACCCAGGCCTACAATGAGCAGTTCTTC CASKTQAYNEQFF
TRBJ2-7 - TRBV29-1 TGCAGCGTTGAAGATCCAGGGGAATCCTACGAGCAGTACTTC CSVEDPGESYEQYF
TRBJ2-1 - TRBV15 TGTGCCACCAGCAGTAATGTCGACAGCGAGTTTATGTATGAGCAGTTCTTC CATSSNVDSEFMYEQFF
TRBJ1-1 TRBD1 TRBV19 TGTGCCAGCCGTACGCTGACAGGGGGATTTGACCGGTCTGAAGCTTTCTTT CASRTLTGGFDRSEAFF
TRBJ1-4 TRBD1 TRBV2 TGTGCCGGCACCGGGACAGGGAATGAAAAACTGTTTTTT CAGTGTGNEKLFF
TRBJ2-7 - TRBV7-6 TGTGCCAGCAGCTTAGCCGCGCGGGACCCCTACGAGCAGTACTTC CASSLAARDPYEQYF
TRBJ2-3 TRBD2 TRBV5-6 TGTGCCAGCAGCTTCCTAGCGGGAACAGATACGCAGTATTTT CASSFLAGTDTQYF
TRBJ2-7 - TRBV29-1 TGCAGCGTTGAGGGGCCAGGGGAGTCCTACGAGCAGTACTTC CSVEGPGESYEQYF
TRBJ2-7 - TRBV7-9 TGTGCCAGCAGCGTAGGCGCCGAGCAGTACTTC CASSVGAEQYF
TRBJ2-7 - TRBV5-1 TGCGCCAGCAGCTTGGCTAGCGATCCCTACGAGCAGTACTTC CASSLASDPYEQYF
TRBJ1-4 - TRBV7-9 TGTGCCAGCAGCTTATTTCTGGCTACCGGCGAAAAACTGTTTTTT CASSLFLATGEKLFF
TRBJ1-4 TRBD1 TRBV9 TGTGCCAGCAGCGTAGGCGGGGACAGGGGGTACGGACTGTTTTTT CASSVGGDRGYGLFF
TRBJ1-4 - TRBV6-5 TGTGCCAGCGGGACACAGGAAAAACTGTTTTTT CASGTQEKLFF
TRBJ2-7 TRBD1 TRBV5-5 TGTGCCAGCAGCCTGACAGGGGGCGCCCCCTACGAGCAGTACTTC CASSLTGGAPYEQYF
TRBJ2-5 - TRBV9 TGTGCCAGCAGCGTAGCATCTGGGCTGGAGACCCAGTACTTC CASSVASGLETQYF
TRBJ2-1 TRBD2 TRBV29-1 TGCAGCGCAGAGACTAGCGGGACCTACAATGAGCAGTTCTTC CSAETSGTYNEQFF